This T cell receptor beta chain was documented in a study of CDR3 diversity in severe acne. A single record per CDR3 protein comes from TCRdb applying MiXCR to the PCR reads. The data hold about 93,000 distinct CDR3 sequences, with roughly half observed a single time. The CDR3 is 16 residues long. Unmatched junction bases numbered 6, after V lost 3 bases and J lost 1 base. The germline CDR1 and CDR2 sequences are KGHDR and SFDVKD. The TCR sequence derives from a male donor in good health, serving as a control. V gene TRBV24-1 combines with J gene TRBJ2-5, with 8 bases aligning to TRBD1. The sample taken for sequencing was blood. The CDR3 coding sequence is TGTGCCACCAGTGATCCCTATACAGGGGGCCAAGAGACCCAGTACTTC. Translation gives CATSDPYTGGQETQYF.